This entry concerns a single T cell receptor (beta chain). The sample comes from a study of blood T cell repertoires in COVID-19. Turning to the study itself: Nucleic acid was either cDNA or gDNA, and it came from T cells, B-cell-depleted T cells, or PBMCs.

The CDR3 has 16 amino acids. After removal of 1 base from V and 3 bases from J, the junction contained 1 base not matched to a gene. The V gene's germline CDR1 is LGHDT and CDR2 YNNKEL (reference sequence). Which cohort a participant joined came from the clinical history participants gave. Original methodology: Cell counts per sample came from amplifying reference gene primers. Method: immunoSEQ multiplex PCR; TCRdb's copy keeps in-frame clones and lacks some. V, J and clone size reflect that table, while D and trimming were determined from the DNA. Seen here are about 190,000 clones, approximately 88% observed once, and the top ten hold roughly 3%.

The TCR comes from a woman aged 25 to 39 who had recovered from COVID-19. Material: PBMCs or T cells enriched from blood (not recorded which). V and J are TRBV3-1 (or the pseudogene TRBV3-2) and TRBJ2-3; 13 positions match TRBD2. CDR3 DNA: TGTGCCAGCAGCCAAGCGGGACTAGCGGGAACAGATACGCAGTATTTT. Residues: CASSQAGLAGTDTQYF.